This T cell receptor (beta chain) emerged from a study of CD8 T cells in Susac syndrome. This CDR3 spans 15 amino acids. CDR1 and CDR2 (germline): LGHNA, YSLEER. V was shortened by 0 bases and J by 1 base, with 10 bases between the two germline ends. Sequencing of TCR beta was undertaken in CD8+ and CD4+ T cells derived from blood. Under recently defined diagnostic criteria, the patients with Susac syndrome qualified as having definite or probable disease. In contrast to the negatively isolated CD8+ and CD4+ T cells, TEMRA cells were FACS-enriched. Random hexamers primed reverse transcription of about 0.5 to 1 ug RNA. The immunoSEQ assay covered 54 Vbeta and 13 Jbeta segments for CDR3. TCRdb reanalysed the immunoSEQ multiplex PCR reads using MiXCR and keeps one entry per CDR3 protein. This table holds about 83,000 distinct CDR3 sequences, about 95% found once.

This TCR was sampled from a human donor with Susac syndrome. Sequenced sample: CD8+ T cells from PBMCs. V and J are TRBV4-3 and TRBJ2-7, with D tentatively TRBD1 (6 bases). The CDR3 DNA sequence: TGCGCCAGCAGCCAAGAGGATGACAGGTCCTACGAGCAGTACTTC. It translates to CASSQEDDRSYEQYF.